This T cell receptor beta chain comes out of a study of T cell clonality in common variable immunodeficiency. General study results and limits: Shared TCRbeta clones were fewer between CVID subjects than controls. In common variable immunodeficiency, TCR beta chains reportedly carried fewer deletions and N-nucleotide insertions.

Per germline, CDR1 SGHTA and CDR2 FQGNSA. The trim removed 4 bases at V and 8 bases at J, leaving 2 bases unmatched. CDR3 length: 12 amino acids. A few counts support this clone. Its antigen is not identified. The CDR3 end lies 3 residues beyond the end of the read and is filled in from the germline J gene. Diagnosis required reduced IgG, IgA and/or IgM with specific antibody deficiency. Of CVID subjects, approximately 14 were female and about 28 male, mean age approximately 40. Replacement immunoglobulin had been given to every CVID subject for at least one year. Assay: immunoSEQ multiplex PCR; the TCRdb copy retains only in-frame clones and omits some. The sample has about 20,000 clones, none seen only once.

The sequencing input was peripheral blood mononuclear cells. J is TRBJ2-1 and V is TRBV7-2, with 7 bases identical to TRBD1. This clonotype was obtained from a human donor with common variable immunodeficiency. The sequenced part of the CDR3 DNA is TGTGCCAGCAGCTCACAGGGGTATGAG. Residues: CASSSQGYE. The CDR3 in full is CASSSQGYEQFF.